This T cell receptor (beta chain) was identified during a study of cytomegalovirus exposure and HLA in healthy donors (dated by TCRdb to 2016 to 2017). Some background on the complete study: An earlier analysis of some 600 of the donors reported about 260 Gb of sequence data and 100 million to 120 million unique TCR beta sequences obtained from about 179 million T cells. Around 320 gigabases of sequencing data and tens of millions of unique TCR sequences were included in an early release covering over 600 HLA-typed donors. Of the roughly 390 genotyped donors, less than 85% were placed in the genetic ancestry cluster associated with self-reported Caucasian donors. The aim of the study was to test whether cataloging public T cell receptors could identify signatures of past pathogen exposure. The T cell repertoires of 700 or so subjects were profiled by immunosequencing and related to cytomegalovirus serostatus. Besides the first cohort of under 700 subjects, a separate validation cohort made up of 120 different subjects was used. The study combined high-throughput TCR immunosequencing, statistical association of individual TCRs with disease status, and machine learning to predict cytomegalovirus infection status. A later analysis re-analyzed previously published TCR beta repertoires from about 600 donors and added high-resolution HLA genotyping to study TCR occurrence patterns. The later analysis used no new phenotypic data to find candidate immune exposures, relying instead on TCR beta sequences and their occurrence across donors. To decide whether each TCR beta V gene segment behaved as functional or pseudogenic, an earlier analysis of nearly 600 of the donors relied on high-throughput TCR beta sequencing. Donor age, sex, ethnicity and CMV serostatus were collected together with the repertoire data. A later genetic analysis took genome-wide SNP genotypes for about 55% of the 666 donors and used that subset as a discovery cohort. All discovery cohort repertoires had been generated on a single sequencing platform. Both class I and class II loci were covered by HLA typing, at four-digit resolution. The number of typed donors differed by locus: about 620-640 for A, B, C, DRB1 and DQB1; 500 to 550 for DQA1; 606 for DPA1; and around 490 for DPB1. Several DR-DQ haplotypes were handled as single units for association and clustering because linkage in the cohort was strong. Across 300 to 400 genotyped donors of the cohort, an average of 235,054 unique TCR beta nucleotide sequences per donor were sequenced, and around 20% of those sequences were non-productive.

V is pared back by 2 bases and J by 0 bases, with 24 bases lying between the germline termini. The CDR3 covers 20 residues, taking in both the cysteine and the phenylalanine. CDR3 DNA is the only sequence kept; it has 60 bases, read in frame from the first base. Reading the germline V gene gives CDR1 SGHRS and CDR2 YFSETQ. The cohort was made up of approximately 670 healthy bone marrow donors. All cohort members were sampled while nominally healthy, although unrecorded immune exposures were likely present. The donor tested CMV seronegative and was one of the 352 seronegative cohort members. Every donor gave a peripheral blood sample, and the peripheral blood mononuclear cells from that sample were used for TCR beta sequencing. Genomic DNA extraction from the blood cell samples was performed with the Qiagen DNeasy Blood Extraction Kit. Points the paper makes about the study in general: Compared with the approximately 720-donor mean, donors in an Asian-associated ancestry cluster had fewer N-insertions in productive TCRs, according to a later genetic analysis. Some IMGT-functional V segments, including TRBV6-2 and TRBV6-3, could not be distinguished by the 87-base-pair reads and were therefore excluded. Three of the identified cytomegalovirus-associated TCR beta chains were confirmed in vitro to be specific for cytomegalovirus antigens. The study listed 150 to 200 TCR beta chains as associated with cytomegalovirus. An earlier analysis of approximately 530 of the donors showed that most TCR beta V segments appeared in productive rearrangements either about 90% or about 30% of the time, which broadly matched IMGT annotations. In a later analysis, TCR association rates were found to vary across HLA loci, with the most associated TCRs seen for DRB1 alleles and the fewest for HLA-C alleles. An association between a missense DCLRE1C variant and V-gene and J-gene trimming of TCR beta chains was found in a later genetic analysis and replicated in an independent cohort. Only TCR beta chains were sequenced in this cohort, and the absence of alpha or paired-chain data limited detectable features. Several of the top co-occurrence clusters appeared to be linked to parvovirus B19, influenza, CMV and Epstein-Barr virus, according to a later analysis. Across donors, most TCR sequences were observed very rarely, whereas some public TCRs were present in many individuals. The only immune exposure information available for the cohort was CMV serostatus. In both the original and validation cohorts, the classifier was reported to diagnose cytomegalovirus status with high specificity and sensitivity. Linkage disequilibrium might explain the correlated functional status among segregating V segments, but an unknown experimental factor could not be excluded. A further reported finding was that TCR beta sequences accurately predicted the HLA-A and HLA-B alleles for most subjects in the first cohort. Most CMV-associated TCR beta chains appeared to be HLA-restricted in a later analysis, and the HLA associations seemed to be driven largely by CMV exposure. Because HLA typing was unavailable for some donors at each locus, only the typed subset was used in association tests. Because counts were too low, roughly 16 rarely observed V segments, including chromosome 9 orphons, were left out of the earlier analysis of some 600 of the donors. The authors suggested that the approach could potentially be generalized to other disease states and immunological phenotypes. Presence/absence analyses assumed roughly uniform sequencing depth across donors, an assumption that may not hold. In a later analysis, HLA-associated TCR beta chains were found to be more clonally expanded and to have lower generation probabilities than equally common non-associated chains. A cluster of highly shared sequence variants was judged likely to represent a technical artifact of the sequencing pipeline. A later analysis associated 17,000 or so TCR beta sequences with specific HLA alleles at a false discovery rate of 0.05. When HLA alleles, especially DR and DQ, strongly co-occurred, attributing TCR associations to individual alleles was difficult.

Library creation used the immunoSEQ multiplex PCR assay. For the multiplex PCR, a mixture combining 60 forward primers for TCR Vbeta segments and 13 reverse primers for TCR Jbeta segments was used. The CDR3 region of rearranged TCR beta genes was amplified from genomic DNA by a multiplex PCR assay. The Illumina HiSeq System was used to sequence the amplified TCR beta libraries as 87-base-pair reads. Per the source publication's procedure: A later analysis counted about 82 million unique TCR beta chains across the 640 or so repertoires, and around 9.9 million of these chains were shared by at least two donors. To remove PCR and sequencing errors, raw reads were error-corrected and collapsed into unique sequences using a nearest-neighbor algorithm that merged closely related sequences. To assign V, D and J gene segments, CDR3 sequences were aligned to IMGT reference sequences. Each retained sequence needed at least a six-nucleotide match to both a V gene segment and a J gene segment. Rearrangements were classified as productive when the CDR3 lacked stop codons and remained in frame with V and J, and all other rearrangements were classified as non-productive. Following IMGT convention, CDR3 was defined as the stretch from the second conserved V-encoded cysteine to the conserved J-encoded phenylalanine. The earlier analysis of about 570 of the donors excluded any sequence lacking an unambiguous match to a single V gene segment. An earlier analysis of around 600 of the donors classified V segments as functional when productive rearrangements were above 56.7% and as segregating when the standard deviation between donors was above 5%. A statistical classification framework was built to diagnose cytomegalovirus status from the catalog of TCR beta chain sequences. A later analysis assigned V and J genes by comparing TCR nucleotide sequences with IMGT/GENE-DB human TR gene sequences. The TCRdist pipeline was used in a later analysis to assign CDR3 sequences and most-parsimonious VDJ recombination scenarios. In a later analysis, every TCR beta chain was defined by the combination of its CDR3 amino acid sequence and its V-gene family, and reads without a unique V-gene family were dropped. In a later analysis, approximately 590 highly shared, low-generation-probability nucleotide sequences were removed to address suspected cross-contamination and a sequencing artifact. A later analysis calculated a clonal expansion index for each public chain from normalized within-repertoire ranks of inferred template counts. A later analysis computed generation probabilities with a VDJ recombination model fitted to out-of-frame rearrangements, and checked the results against IGoR. In a later analysis, TCR-TCR, TCR-HLA and TCR-CMV co-occurrence was scored with hypergeometric tests, and a repertoire-size bias correction was applied to TCR pairs. In a later analysis, false discovery rates were estimated by permuting HLA or CMV assignments 20 times. A later analysis grouped co-occurring TCRs with DBSCAN, adding TCRdist sequence similarity when clustering within HLA-allele-positive subsets. For co-occurrence clustering, repertoires with fewer than 30,000 or more than 120,000 public chains were excluded, along with about five repertoires with anomalous nucleotide sharing. Here the immuneACCESS table is served through TCRdb, limited to in-frame sequences with V and J called. Missing clones are a known gap in these copies; in checked studies unresolved V genes cover under half, and the rest lacks a known reason. Clone size and V and J calls were adopted from that table, with D and trimming inferred from the DNA. This sample is represented by 100,000 to 150,000 clones; 15% to 17% of them were singletons. Jointly, the top ten make up under 2.5% of the sample.

As to this clone: It lacks a known antigen. There are no base qualities to consult, and no much larger clone falls within one base.

Recombination joined TRBV5-1 with TRBJ2-1; the D gene identity is not certain. This receptor was obtained from a woman younger than 30 in good health and CMV-seronegative. Sequenced input: PBMCs. This receptor has the CDR3 CASSFGAPAGLPGSYNEQFF. The nucleotides are TGCGCCAGCAGCTTCGGAGCTCCAGCCGGTCTTCCTGGCTCCTACAATGAGCAGTTCTTC.